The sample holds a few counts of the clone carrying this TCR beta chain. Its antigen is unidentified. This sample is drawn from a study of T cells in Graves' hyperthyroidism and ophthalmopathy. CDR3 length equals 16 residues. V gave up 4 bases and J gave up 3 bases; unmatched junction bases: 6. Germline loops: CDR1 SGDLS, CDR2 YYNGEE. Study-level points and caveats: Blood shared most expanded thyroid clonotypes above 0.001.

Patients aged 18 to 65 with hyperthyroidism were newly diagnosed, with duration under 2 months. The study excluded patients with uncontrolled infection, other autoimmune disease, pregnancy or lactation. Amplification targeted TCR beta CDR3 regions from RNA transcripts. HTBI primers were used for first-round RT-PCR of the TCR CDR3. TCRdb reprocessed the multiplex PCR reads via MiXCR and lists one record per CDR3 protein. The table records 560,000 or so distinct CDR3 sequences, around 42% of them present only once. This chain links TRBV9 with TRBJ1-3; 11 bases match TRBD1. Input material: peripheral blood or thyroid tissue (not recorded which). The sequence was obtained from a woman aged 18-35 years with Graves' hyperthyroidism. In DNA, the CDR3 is TGTGCCAGCAGCCCCACGGACAGGGGGCTTGGAAACACCATATATTTT. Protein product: CASSPTDRGLGNTIYF.